This T cell receptor beta chain is drawn from a study of a mutant IDH1 vaccine in newly diagnosed glioma. On this clone: The antigen is not known.

Time point defined: week 47, end of study. In every dose of vaccine, 300 ug of mutant IDH1 20-mer peptide was given alongside topical imiquimod. TCRdb's table, derived via immunoSEQ multiplex PCR, lists solely in-frame clones and lacks some. The table lists roughly 32,000 clones, roughly 89% of them singletons. The CDR3 extends over 12 amino acids. In germline, CDR1 is MNHNY, CDR2 SVGAGI (reference sequence). Trimming removed 4 bases from V and 4 bases from J, with 7 bases in between. The chain combines TRBV6-6 with TRBJ2-5; D ambiguous. The sequencing here drew on PBMCs, taken from a glioma patient whose treatment included an IDH1 peptide vaccine. The sequence came from a man aged 40-49 years with glioma. The CDR3 here is CASSSGLETQYF. The DNA of the CDR3 is TGTGCCAGCAGTTCCGGTTTAGAGACCCAGTACTTC.